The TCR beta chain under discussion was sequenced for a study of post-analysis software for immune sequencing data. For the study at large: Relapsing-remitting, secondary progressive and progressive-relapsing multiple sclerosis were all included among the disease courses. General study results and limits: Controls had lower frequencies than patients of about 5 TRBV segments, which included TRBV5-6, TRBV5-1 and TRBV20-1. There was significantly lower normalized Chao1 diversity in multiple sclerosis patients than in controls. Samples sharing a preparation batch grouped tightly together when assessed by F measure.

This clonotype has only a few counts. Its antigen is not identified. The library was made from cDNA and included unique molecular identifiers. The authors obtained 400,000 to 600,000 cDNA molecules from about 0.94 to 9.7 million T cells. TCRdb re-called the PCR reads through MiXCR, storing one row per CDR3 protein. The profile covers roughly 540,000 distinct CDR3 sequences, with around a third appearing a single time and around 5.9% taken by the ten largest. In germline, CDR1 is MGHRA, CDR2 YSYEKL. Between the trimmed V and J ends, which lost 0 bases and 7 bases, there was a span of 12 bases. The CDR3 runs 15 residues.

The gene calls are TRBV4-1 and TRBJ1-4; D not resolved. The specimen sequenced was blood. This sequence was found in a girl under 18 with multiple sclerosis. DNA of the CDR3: TGCGCCAGCAGCCAAGAAAATGAGGGCCTTGAAAAACTGTTTTTT. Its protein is CASSQENEGLEKLFF.